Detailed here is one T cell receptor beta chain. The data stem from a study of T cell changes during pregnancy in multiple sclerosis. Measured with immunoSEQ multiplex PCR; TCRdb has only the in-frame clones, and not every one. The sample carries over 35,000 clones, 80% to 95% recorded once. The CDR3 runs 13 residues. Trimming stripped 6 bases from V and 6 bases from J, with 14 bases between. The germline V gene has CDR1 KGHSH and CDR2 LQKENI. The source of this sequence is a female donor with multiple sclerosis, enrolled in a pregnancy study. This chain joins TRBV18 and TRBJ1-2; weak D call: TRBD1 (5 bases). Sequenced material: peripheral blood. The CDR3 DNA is TGTGCCAGCTCCAACACCCAGGGCCATGGCTACACCTTC. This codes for CASSNTQGHGYTF.